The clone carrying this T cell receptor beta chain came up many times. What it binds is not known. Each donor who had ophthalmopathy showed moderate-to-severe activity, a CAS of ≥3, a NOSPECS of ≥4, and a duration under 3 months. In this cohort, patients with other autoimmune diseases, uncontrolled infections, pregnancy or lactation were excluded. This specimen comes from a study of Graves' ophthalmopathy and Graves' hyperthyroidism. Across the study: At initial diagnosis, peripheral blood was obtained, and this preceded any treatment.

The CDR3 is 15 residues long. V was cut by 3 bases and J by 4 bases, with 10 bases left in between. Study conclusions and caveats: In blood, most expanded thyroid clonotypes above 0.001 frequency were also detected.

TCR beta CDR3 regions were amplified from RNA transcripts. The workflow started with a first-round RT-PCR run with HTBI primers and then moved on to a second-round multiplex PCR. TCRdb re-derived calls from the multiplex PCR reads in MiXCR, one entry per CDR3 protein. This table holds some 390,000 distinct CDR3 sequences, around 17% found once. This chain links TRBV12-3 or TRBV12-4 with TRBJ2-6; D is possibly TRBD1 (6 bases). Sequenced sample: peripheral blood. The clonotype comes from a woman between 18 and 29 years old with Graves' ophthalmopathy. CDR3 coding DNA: TGTGCCAGCAGTTTGGGGGCTGTCGGGGCCAACGTCCTGACTTTC. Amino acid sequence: CASSLGAVGANVLTF.